This T cell receptor beta chain was documented in a study of CD8 T cells in ankylosing spondylitis. Quantitative 5'-RACE with molecular barcodes was used to make the TCR beta libraries. TCRdb used MiXCR to reprocess the 5' RACE reads, holding one entry per CDR3 protein. The sample records about 360,000 distinct CDR3 sequences, 20% to 25% being singletons. The sequenced material came from blood, either unsorted or a sorted T cell fraction (not recorded which). This receptor was obtained from a male donor with ankylosing spondylitis or in good health (not recorded which).

The CDR3 DNA is TGTGCCAGCAGTTACTGGGCAGGCCGGGAAGGGGGCTACACCTTC. Translation gives CASSYWAGREGGYTF. The chain has TRBV6-5 and TRBJ1-2; no firm D call. Germline lookup yields CDR1 MNHEY and CDR2 SVGAGI. The CDR3 is 15 residues long. V shed 1 base and J shed 8 bases, with 17 bases lying between them.